A selection of T cell receptor beta chains follows, all from one sample in a study of cytomegalovirus exposure and HLA in healthy donors. The table came from immunoSEQ multiplex PCR; TCRdb's copy has only in-frame clones and leaves some out. The profile covers approximately 220,000 clones, with roughly 83% appearing a single time and roughly 13% taken by the ten largest. Sequencing was carried out using PBMCs. The receptors were sampled from a woman under 40 in good health and CMV-seropositive. Both conserved end residues are part of each CDR3. Each record gives: clone size, D gene, V gene, J gene, CDR3 length, CDR3 DNA, CDR3 protein. A D gene is named only where the DNA matches it firmly. Only part of the rows carry a size: once, few, many, or a class if the clone is expanded.

>-|-|TRBV6-5|TRBJ2-1|13
TGTGCCAGCAGGGCGGACGGCGTCAATGAGCAGTTCTTC
CASRADGVNEQFF
>-|-|TRBV5-4|TRBJ2-3|13
TGTGCCAGCAGCTTGAACAGGGAGGATACGCAGTATTTT
CASSLNREDTQYF
>-|-|TRBV5-1|TRBJ1-5|13
TGCGCCAGCAGCTTGCGGGGAAATCAGCCCCAGCATTTT
CASSLRGNQPQHF
>-|-|TRBV27|TRBJ2-1|12
TGTGCCAGCAGTTTTTCTCACAATGAGCAGTTCTTC
CASSFSHNEQFF
>-|-|TRBV28|TRBJ2-7|11
TGTGCCAGCCTGGGCTCCTACGAGCAGTACTTC
CASLGSYEQYF
>-|-|TRBV27|TRBJ1-1|13
TGTGCCAGCAGTTTATCCGCAGGGGCTGAAGCTTTCTTT
CASSLSAGAEAFF
>few|-|TRBV4-1|TRBJ2-3|16
TGCGCCAGCAGCCAAGGTCGACAGCTTGCACGGGATACGCAGTATTTT
CASSQGRQLARDTQYF
>-|-|TRBV2|TRBJ1-4|16
TGTGCCAGCAGTGAGCCACGGGGCAGGGTGTCTGAAAAACTGTTTTTT
CASSEPRGRVSEKLFF
>few|-|TRBV30|TRBJ1-1|16
TGTGCCTGGAGTGTTTCTTATATACGGGGGGGGACTGAAGCTTTCTTT
CAWSVSYIRGGTEAFF
>-|-|TRBV5-1|TRBJ2-6|16
TGCGCCAGCAGTCCGGGCACGGGCTCTGGGGCCAACGTCCTGACTTTC
CASSPGTGSGANVLTF
>-|-|TRBV28|TRBJ1-5|14
TGTGCCACAAGAAAGGAATCCGGGAATCAGCCCCAGCATTTT
CATRKESGNQPQHF
>-|TRBD2|TRBV5-1|TRBJ2-1|17
TGCGCCAGCAGCTGGGGAACTAGCGGGGAGTCCTACAATGAGCAGTTCTTC
CASSWGTSGESYNEQFF
>-|-|TRBV6-1|TRBJ1-2|13
TGTGCCAGCAGTGAAGGGACAGTGTATGGCTACACCTTC
CASSEGTVYGYTF
>-|TRBD1|TRBV9|TRBJ2-2|15
TGTGCCAGCAGCGAAACAGGGGGCCCCGCCGGGGAGCTGTTTTTT
CASSETGGPAGELFF
>-|TRBD1|TRBV27|TRBJ2-6|17
TGTGCCAGCACCTCCAGGGACAGGGGCTCTGGGGCCAACGTCCTGACTTTC
CASTSRDRGSGANVLTF
>-|TRBD1|TRBV10-3|TRBJ1-1|13
TGTGCCATCAGTGGGGACAGGGGCCAGGGAGCTTTCTTT
CAISGDRGQGAFF
>-|-|TRBV7-9|TRBJ1-5|12
TGTGCCAGCAGCTCGGAATATCAGCCCCAGCATTTT
CASSSEYQPQHF
>-|TRBD1|TRBV7-9|TRBJ1-2|17
TGTGCCAGCAGCCGCCCCGAAGGGGGCCGTTCAGGGTATGGCTACACCTTC
CASSRPEGGRSGYGYTF
>-|-|TRBV14|TRBJ1-2|14
TGTGCCAGCAGCCGCAGGGGAACTAACTATGGCTACACCTTC
CASSRRGTNYGYTF
>-|-|TRBV10-3|TRBJ1-1|13
TGTGCCATCAGTGAGAACAAACACACTGAAGCTTTCTTT
CAISENKHTEAFF
>-|-|TRBV7-9|TRBJ1-1|15
TGTGCCAGCAGCCGGGCGGGGGCCATGAACACTGAAGCTTTCTTT
CASSRAGAMNTEAFF
>-|-|TRBV16|TRBJ1-5|15
TGTGCCAGCAGCCAGGGGGTAGAGGGAAATCAGCCCCAGCATTTT
CASSQGVEGNQPQHF
>once|-|TRBV19|TRBJ2-1|14
TGTGCCAGTAGTGATGCGTCACATAACAATGAGCAGTTCTTC
CASSDASHNNEQFF
>-|-|TRBV28|TRBJ2-3|15
TGTGCCAGCACCGTTTGGGGGCGGGAGCGAGATACGCAGTATTTT
CASTVWGRERDTQYF
>-|-|TRBV15|TRBJ1-5|15
TGTGCCACCAGCAGAGGGGGAATAGGAAATCAGCCCCAGCATTTT
CATSRGGIGNQPQHF
>-|-|TRBV30|TRBJ1-3|14
TGTGCCTGGAGCGCCGGGCTATCTGGAAACACCATATATTTT
CAWSAGLSGNTIYF
>few|-|TRBV5-6|TRBJ2-2|15
TGTGCCAGCAGCCTACGGACTAAGGGATCAGGGGAGCTGTTTTTT
CASSLRTKGSGELFF
>-|-|TRBV6-1|TRBJ2-7|15
TGTGCCAGCAGTGCGGGGAGCGGTAGGTGGGGCGAGCAGTACTTC
CASSAGSGRWGEQYF
>-|-|TRBV19|TRBJ2-7|13
TGTGCCAGTAGTTACGGGGTCTCCTACGAGCAGTACTTC
CASSYGVSYEQYF
>-|-|TRBV28|TRBJ1-5|14
TGTGCCAGCAGTTTCATTCTCGGCGGTCAGCCCCAGCATTTT
CASSFILGGQPQHF
>-|-|TRBV5-1|TRBJ2-2|17
TGCGCCAGCAGCCTGGATGGGAGGTCGGTGAATCCCGGGGAGCTGTTTTTT
CASSLDGRSVNPGELFF
>-|TRBD2|TRBV5-4|TRBJ2-1|15
TGTGCCAGCAGCCAACTAGCGGGTTCCTACAATGAGCAGTTCTTC
CASSQLAGSYNEQFF
>-|TRBD1|TRBV6-1|TRBJ2-1|16
TGTGCCAGCAGTGAACGAGGGACAGGGGTTTACAATGAGCAGTTCTTC
CASSERGTGVYNEQFF
>-|TRBD2|TRBV6-1|TRBJ2-1|15
TGTGCCAGCAGTGAATCCGCGGGAGGGTACAATGAGCAGTTCTTC
CASSESAGGYNEQFF
>-|-|TRBV9|TRBJ2-1|15
TGTGCCAGCAGCGTAGTGGAGGGACCCCTCAATGAGCAGTTCTTC
CASSVVEGPLNEQFF
>-|-|TRBV14|TRBJ2-5|11
TGTGCCAGCAGCCAAGCCGAGACCCAGTACTTC
CASSQAETQYF
>-|-|TRBV2|TRBJ2-3|14
TGTGCCAGCAGAACAGGACACCGCACAGATACGCAGTATTTT
CASRTGHRTDTQYF
>-|-|TRBV30|TRBJ2-3|15
TGTGCCTGCGACCAGCTGGCGCTGAGGGCAGATACGCAGTATTTT
CACDQLALRADTQYF
>-|-|TRBV6-4|TRBJ2-3|13
TGTGCCAGCAGTGACTCCCCTCAGGGTACGCAGTATTTT
CASSDSPQGTQYF
>-|TRBD2|TRBV19|TRBJ2-7|19
TGTGCCAGTAGTCTACGTCCCGGGAATGGACTAGCAGCGGGATACGAGCAGTACTTC
CASSLRPGNGLAAGYEQYF
>-|TRBD1|TRBV27|TRBJ2-6|16
TGTGCCAGCAGTTTATGGTACAGGGGTTGGGCCAACGTCCTGACTTTC
CASSLWYRGWANVLTF
>-|-|TRBV5-1|TRBJ2-1|14
TGCGCCAGCAGCTTGCCGACGGTTAGGAATGAGCAGTTCTTC
CASSLPTVRNEQFF
>-|-|TRBV5-1|TRBJ2-1|14
TGCGCCAGCAGCTTGTCGGGGATGAACAATGAGCAGTTCTTC
CASSLSGMNNEQFF
>-|-|TRBV20-1|TRBJ2-3|11
TGCAGTGCTAGAGCAACGGATACGCAGTATTTT
CSARATDTQYF
>-|-|TRBV5-1|TRBJ1-3|14
TGCGCCAGCAGCTTGGCAGGGGATGGAAACACCATATATTTT
CASSLAGDGNTIYF
>once|TRBD1|TRBV11-2|TRBJ2-7|15
TGTGCCAGCAGCAGAGGTGGGACAGGGGGCTACGAGCAGTACTTC
CASSRGGTGGYEQYF
>-|TRBD2|TRBV25-1|TRBJ2-3|18
TGTGCCAGCAGCGAAACAGGGGGACTAGCGGGACCCACAGATACGCAGTATTTT
CASSETGGLAGPTDTQYF
>few|-|TRBV10-2|TRBJ1-2|14
TGCGCCACCGGGGGAGCTGGGGTGAAGTATGGCTACACCTTC
CATGGAGVKYGYTF
>-|-|TRBV28|TRBJ2-4|16
TGTGCCAGCAAGGGGCCAGGAGCATCAGCCAAAAACATTCAGTACTTC
CASKGPGASAKNIQYF
>-|TRBD2|TRBV7-8|TRBJ2-2|17
TGTGCCAGCAGCTTGCCGTATAAGTCTCGGGAGGCCGGGGAGCTGTTTTTT
CASSLPYKSREAGELFF
>-|-|TRBV7-2|TRBJ1-2|13
TGTGCCAGCAGCTCCCAAGTCTACGATGGCTACACCTTC
CASSSQVYDGYTF
>once|-|TRBV5-4|TRBJ1-2|15
TGTGCCAGCAGCTTGGGATTATTGCGGGGGTATGGCTACACCTTC
CASSLGLLRGYGYTF
>-|-|TRBV2|TRBJ2-3|15
TGTGCCAGCAGTGAACAGTTCTCTAGCACAGATACGCAGTATTTT
CASSEQFSSTDTQYF
>-|-|TRBV19|TRBJ2-7|14
TGTGCCAGTAAGACAGCGGAATACACCAAGGAGCAGTACTTC
CASKTAEYTKEQYF
>-|TRBD1|TRBV30|TRBJ1-2|12
TGTGCCTGGAGTGGGACAGGGTATGGCTACACCTTC
CAWSGTGYGYTF
>-|-|TRBV29-1|TRBJ2-2|11
TGCAGCGTTTTAGTAACCGGGGAGCTGTTTTTT
CSVLVTGELFF
>-|-|TRBV5-1|TRBJ1-2|15
TGCGCCAGCAAGGATTCGGTATCGGGGGCGGATGGCTACACCTTC
CASKDSVSGADGYTF